These 25 T cell receptor beta chains share one sample of origin, sequenced in a study of blood T cell repertoires in COVID-19. Profiling relied on immunoSEQ multiplex PCR, and the TCRdb table lists in-frame clones only, not all of them. The repertoire holds 140,000 to 150,000 clones, with 75% to 90% as singletons. Sequencing input: peripheral blood. The receptors come from a woman aged 55-70 years with COVID-19, enrolled during active disease.

The V and J genes are TRBV29-1 and TRBJ1-1; D unclear. Germline-derived CDR1 and CDR2 are SQVTM and ANQGSEA. This CDR3 contains 13 residues. V gave up 7 bases and J gave up 0 bases, with 12 bases separating them. The CDR3 DNA sequence: TGCAGCGCAGGAGGCCGTTTGAACACTGAAGCTTTCTTT. It yields the protein CSAGGRLNTEAFF. Supplemented by reference TRBV29-1 and TRBJ1-1, the full variable domain reads SAVISQKPSRDICQRGTSLTIQCQVDSQVTMMFWYRQQPGQSLTLIATANQGSEATYESGFVIDKFPISRPNLTFSTLTVSNMSPEDSSIYLCSAGGRLNTEAFFGQGTRLTVV.

The chain employs TRBV9 and TRBJ2-7; TRBD2 might be the D (7 bases). The CDR3 is 16 amino acids. V was pared by 3 bases and J by 5 bases, with 21 bases between. Germline V gene data show CDR1 as SGDLS and CDR2 as YYNGEE. The CDR3 is CASSGGGGLTLDEQYF. The DNA of the CDR3 is TGTGCCAGCAGCGGAGGGGGGGGTCTCACCCTGGACGAGCAGTACTTC.

Turning to this clone: An end of the junction differs from the germline gene, which may be a read error. This chain joins TRBV25-1 and TRBJ2-2; D possibly corresponds to TRBD2 (5 bases). Germline V lookup: CDR1 MGHDK, CDR2 SYGVNS. There are 13 residues in the CDR3. CDR3 residues: CASSPSVAGEPFF. CDR3 DNA sequence: TGTGCCAGCAGTCCCAGCGTGGCCGGGGAGCCGTTTTTT.

The chain has TRBV19 and TRBJ1-1, with TRBD1 matching 8 bases. V lost 4 bases and J lost 1; bases outside the gene matches: 5. Germline-derived CDR1 and CDR2 are LNHDA and SQIVND (reference sequence). The CDR3 covers 15 residues. The CDR3 loop reads CASSKTGAKNTEAFF. CDR3 bases: TGTGCCAGTAGTAAGACAGGGGCCAAGAACACTGAAGCTTTCTTT.

DNA for the CDR3: TGTGCCAGCACCTCCGGGACTCCGGATGAAAAACTGTTTTTT. It translates to CASTSGTPDEKLFF. The chain combines TRBV11-2 with TRBJ1-4, with D possibly being TRBD1 (5 bases). The germline V and J ends were trimmed by 7 bases and 6 bases, with 15 bases remaining between them. The CDR3 is made up of 14 amino acids. Germline V gene lookup returns CDR1 SGHAT and CDR2 FQNNGV.

The chain employs TRBV6-2 or TRBV6-3 and TRBJ2-7; D remains ambiguous. V dropped 2 bases and J dropped 2 bases, with 7 bases sitting between them. Germline V gene sequence: CDR1 MNHEY, CDR2 SVGEGT. CDR3 length: 13 amino acids. The chain's CDR3 is CASSYSEPYEQYF. The CDR3 DNA is TGTGCCAGCAGTTACAGCGAACCCTACGAGCAGTACTTC.

The J gene is TRBJ1-1, the V gene TRBV29-1; the D gene is possibly TRBD1 (5 bases). Trimming took 5 bases from V and 1 from J, leaving 8 bases between them. The CDR3 is 12 residues long. Germline V CDR1 and CDR2: SQVTM, ANQGSEA. The CDR3 loop reads CSVPTGNTEAFF. Here the CDR3 DNA reads TGCAGCGTTCCAACAGGGAACACTGAAGCTTTCTTT.

The genes are TRBV6-2 or TRBV6-3 and TRBJ2-7, with a tentative D call TRBD1 (5 bases). The ends were cut back, 4 bases at V and 2 bases at J, with 9 bases in the middle. The CDR3 totals 13 residues. Germline V gene sequence: CDR1 MNHEY, CDR2 SVGEGT. The CDR3 bases are TGTGCCAGCAGTTCACAGGCCGCCTACGAGCAGTACTTC. Amino acid sequence: CASSSQAAYEQYF.

The chain uses TRBV5-1 and TRBJ2-2; 8 nucleotides align to TRBD2. V gave up 4 bases and J gave up 7 bases; unmatched junction bases: 6. CDR1 is SGHRS, CDR2 YFSETQ, per germline. The CDR3 has 14 amino acids. CDR3 coding DNA: TGCGCCAGCAGCCCAGGACTAGCCGGCGGGGAGCTGTTTTTT. It specifies CASSPGLAGGELFF.

The chain has TRBV10-3 and TRBJ2-7, with 8 nucleotides matching TRBD1. V was clipped by 6 bases and J by 3 bases; unmatched bases: 4. CDR3 size: 13 residues. Germline V CDR1 and CDR2: ENHRY, SYGVKD. The CDR3: CAISTGQGYEQYF. The CDR3 bases are TGTGCCATCAGCACTGGACAGGGCTACGAGCAGTACTTC.

V and J are TRBV2 and TRBJ1-2; 7 nucleotides agree with TRBD1. V lost 6 bases and J lost 5; bases outside the gene matches: 9. CDR1 and CDR2 from the germline V gene are SNHLY and FYNNEI. This CDR3 has 14 residues. The CDR3 region has the DNA TGTGCCAGCAGGCTAACAGGGGCACCTTATGGCTACACCTTC. Protein: CASRLTGAPYGYTF.

The chain carries TRBV6-5 and TRBJ2-7, with D uncertain. V was clipped by 6 bases and J by 4 bases, with 10 bases between them. Germline lookup yields CDR1 MNHEY and CDR2 SVGAGI. CDR3 length: 12 amino acids. The CDR3 sequence is CASSVKLYEQYF. Here the CDR3 DNA reads TGTGCCAGCAGCGTGAAACTTTACGAGCAGTACTTC.

The chain joins TRBV27 to TRBJ1-5; the D gene is possibly TRBD1 (6 bases). This CDR3 has 14 amino acids. Looked up from germline, CDR1 is MNHEY and CDR2 is SMNVEV (reference sequence). The V and J ends lost 9 bases and 7 bases respectively, with 19 bases between them. This CDR3 reads CASGRQEGTQPQHF. For the CDR3, the DNA is TGTGCCAGTGGACGACAGGAAGGAACGCAGCCCCAGCATTTT.

DNA of the CDR3: TGCGCCAGCAGCCTGGGACTAGCGGGGCTTTTTTCTAGCACAGATACGCAGTATTTT. Protein sequence: CASSLGLAGLFSSTDTQYF. The V gene is TRBV5-1, the J gene TRBJ2-3; 13 bases map to TRBD2. The length of the CDR3 is 19 residues. V lost 4 bases to trimming and J lost 0 bases; unmatched junction nucleotides: 11. CDR1 SGHRS and CDR2 YFSETQ come from the germline V gene.

The chain employs TRBV2 and TRBJ1-1, with 8 bases that match TRBD1. V shed 5 bases and J 1 base; nucleotides not matched to a gene: 6. Germline V gene lookup returns CDR1 SNHLY and CDR2 FYNNEI. The CDR3 length is 15 residues. CDR3 nucleotide sequence: TGTGCCAGCAGTTACGAGGGGACAGGGAACACTGAAGCTTTCTTT. It encodes CASSYEGTGNTEAFF.

This chain joins TRBV4-2 and TRBJ2-6; D possibly corresponds to TRBD1 (5 bases). V was shortened by 6 bases and J by 0 bases, with 9 bases between the two germline ends. Looked up from germline, CDR1 is LGHNA and CDR2 is YNFKEQ. This CDR3 region has 15 residues. This CDR3 reads CASRQDISGANVLTF. CDR3 nucleotides: TGTGCCAGCAGGCAGGACATCTCTGGGGCCAACGTCCTGACTTTC.

This chain uses TRBV11-3 with TRBJ2-1, with 9 bases identical to TRBD1. J gave up 2 bases and V 5 bases, and 1 base lay outside the gene matches. The germline gives CDR1 SGHNT, CDR2 YENEEA. The length of the CDR3 is 14 residues. The CDR3 DNA is TGTGCCAGCAGCCGGACAGGGGCCTACAATGAGCAGTTCTTC. As protein: CASSRTGAYNEQFF.

The chain is built from TRBV5-6 and TRBJ1-1; D perhaps matches TRBD1 (5 bases). The CDR3 runs to 15 residues. With 6 bases removed from V and 5 bases from J, the gap between germline ends came to 20 bases. CDR1 is SGHDT, CDR2 YYEEEE, per germline. The CDR3 nucleotides are TGTGCCAGCACCTATTGGGGGGGAAAAGGTACTGAAGCTTTCTTT. Protein sequence: CASTYWGGKGTEAFF.

This clone turned up a few times. In the same sample, other DNA sequences code for this CDR3. This chain connects TRBV2 to TRBJ1-5; D is ambiguous. Germline V gives CDR1 SNHLY, CDR2 FYNNEI. Between the trimmed V and J ends, which lost 0 bases and 0 bases, there was a span of 12 bases. This CDR3 comprises 17 residues. The CDR3 reads CASSEAGRGYSNQPQHF. The CDR3 DNA reads TGTGCCAGCAGTGAAGCAGGCAGAGGCTATAGCAATCAGCCCCAGCATTTT.

This clone was observed once. V gene TRBV30 combines with J gene TRBJ2-6, with 8 bases lining up with TRBD1. The length of the CDR3 is 18 residues. The ends lost 2 bases at V and 4 bases at J; junction bases unmatched: 13. CDR1 and CDR2 from the germline V gene are GTSNPN and SVGIG (reference sequence). The CDR3 DNA follows: TGTGCCTGGAGTCTTTGGGACGGACAGGGACCCGGGGCCAACGTCCTGACTTTC. Its protein is CAWSLWDGQGPGANVLTF.

V usage is TRBV7-6 and J usage is TRBJ1-1, with D possibly matching TRBD1 (5 bases). Per germline, CDR1 SGHVS and CDR2 FNYEAQ. The CDR3 consists of 14 residues. V lost 8 bases and J lost 3, with 16 bases in between. CDR3 coding DNA: TGTGCCAGCGGCGAAACAGGCTTCTACACTGAAGCTTTCTTT. Translating gives CASGETGFYTEAFF.

The chain couples TRBV6-5 to TRBJ1-5, with D maybe TRBD1 (6 bases). Trimming left V 7 bases short and J 6 bases short, with 13 bases between. CDR1 is MNHEY and CDR2 is SVGAGI in the germline V gene. The CDR3 totals 13 residues. DNA for the CDR3: TGTGCCAGCACTACAGGGCTGGGTCAGCCCCAGCATTTT. It is translated as CASTTGLGQPQHF.

The gene calls are TRBV5-1 and TRBJ2-7, with unresolved D. Between the trimmed V and J ends, which lost 0 bases and 0 bases, there was a span of 10 bases. The CDR3 has 15 residues. Germline V gene sequence: CDR1 SGHRS, CDR2 YFSETQ. CDR3 DNA: TGCGCCAGCAGCTTGGCCGCAGTCCTCTCCTACGAGCAGTACTTC. Its protein is CASSLAAVLSYEQYF.

The rearrangement joins TRBV10-3 to TRBJ1-1; D ambiguous. Trimming removed 10 bases at V and 1 base at J, with 13 bases between. Germline V gene lookup returns CDR1 ENHRY and CDR2 SYGVKD. The CDR3 has 13 amino acids. The CDR3 loop is CATSGRENTEAFF. In DNA form, the CDR3 reads TGTGCCACCTCTGGCCGGGAGAACACTGAAGCTTTCTTT.

The chain is built from TRBV24-1 and TRBJ1-1; D unresolved. V lost 3 bases and J 1 base, leaving 8 bases between the germline ends. Germline CDR1 reads KGHDR; CDR2 reads SFDVKD. This CDR3 is built from 14 residues. CDR3 in DNA: TGTGCCACCAGTGATGGGCAGACGAACACTGAAGCTTTCTTT. Its translation: CATSDGQTNTEAFF.